Listed here are 22 T cell receptor beta chains from one sample, sequenced in a study of blood T cell repertoires in COVID-19. Repertoires were generated with immunoSEQ multiplex PCR, while TCRdb's copy carries only in-frame clones and drops some. The table lists roughly 210,000 clones, approximately 90% of them singletons. Sequenced input: peripheral blood. These receptors were taken from a man between 65 and 80 years old with acute or convalescent COVID-19.

The chain is built from TRBV24-1 and TRBJ2-2, with a tentative D call TRBD2 (6 bases). V lost 3 bases, J lost 7 bases, and 17 bases lay in between. This CDR3 has 16 amino acids. The germline V gene has CDR1 KGHDR and CDR2 SFDVKD. CDR3 region: CATSDTAGTENGELFF. The CDR3 nucleotides read TGTGCCACCAGTGATACCGCCGGGACTGAGAACGGGGAGCTGTTTTTT.

The V and J genes are TRBV7-9 and TRBJ2-1, with D tentatively TRBD2 (5 bases). V gave up 1 base and J gave up 6 bases, with 7 bases separating them. Germline values: CDR1 SEHNR, CDR2 FQNEAQ (reference sequence). The CDR3 runs 13 residues. CDR3 sequence (DNA): TGTGCCAGCAGCTTAGGAAGCGGCAATGAGCAGTTCTTC. Protein: CASSLGSGNEQFF.

This rearrangement joins TRBV5-4 to TRBJ2-3, with TRBD1 identical over 7 bases. Germline CDR1 reads SGHNT; CDR2 reads YYREEE (reference sequence). CDR3 size: 17 residues. The V gene end was trimmed by 0 bases and the J gene end by 3 bases; junction bases not matched to a gene: 10. The CDR3: CASSLDSAGGMTDTQYF. The CDR3 DNA is TGTGCCAGCAGCTTGGATTCCGCAGGGGGTATGACAGATACGCAGTATTTT.

This clone was seen only once. The J gene is TRBJ2-3, the V gene TRBV10-3; 7 bases fit TRBD2. J was trimmed by 6 bases and V by 6 bases; bases with no gene match: 9. The CDR3 contains 14 residues. In germline, CDR1 is ENHRY, CDR2 SYGVKD. CDR3 nucleotides: TGTGCCATCAGACAATCGACTAGCCGGGATACGCAGTATTTT. Its translation is CAIRQSTSRDTQYF.

The V and J genes are TRBV29-1 and TRBJ2-2; 14 positions match TRBD2. The CDR3 is made up of 14 amino acids. Trimming cost V 7 bases and J 4 bases; bases outside gene matches: 2. Per germline, CDR1 SQVTM and CDR2 ANQGSEA. CDR3 loop: CSAGLAGGTGELFF. CDR3 sequence (DNA): TGCAGCGCCGGACTAGCGGGAGGCACCGGGGAGCTGTTTTTT.

The rearrangement uses TRBV6-1 and TRBJ2-7, with 10 bases identical to TRBD2. CDR3 size: 17 residues. Looked up from germline, CDR1 is MNHNS and CDR2 is SASEGT. Germline trimming cut 3 bases from V and 3 bases from J; bases unmatched to any gene: 11. The CDR3 spells CASSDFISGLASYEQYF. The CDR3 DNA sequence: TGTGCCAGCAGTGACTTCATTTCGGGACTAGCGAGCTACGAGCAGTACTTC.

The V and J genes are TRBV6-6 and TRBJ2-7; D call uncertain. The CDR3 spans 13 residues. The V end was cut by 5 bases, the J end by 0 bases, with 8 bases between. CDR1 MNHNY and CDR2 SVGAGI come from the germline V gene (reference sequence). The CDR3 nucleotides read TGTGCCAGCAGTCCGACTGCCTCCTACGAGCAGTACTTC. Its protein product is CASSPTASYEQYF.

The J gene is TRBJ2-2, the V gene TRBV5-6, with D unclear. The CDR3 totals 15 residues. The germline CDR1 and CDR2 sequences are SGHDT and YYEEEE. Trimming removed 5 bases at V and 2 bases at J, with 13 bases between. This CDR3 reads CASSRSISNTGELFF. The DNA for the CDR3 is TGTGCCAGCAGTCGGAGTATATCCAACACCGGGGAGCTGTTTTTT.

Remarks on this clone: A much larger clone lies one base from this, so it may be a read error. This rearrangement joins TRBV7-9 to TRBJ2-6; 7 positions agree with TRBD2. Trimming took 3 bases from V and 2 from J; bases not matched to a gene: 1. The germline V gene has CDR1 SEHNR and CDR2 FQNEAQ (reference sequence). This CDR3 comprises 15 residues. The CDR3 reads CASSLAGAGANVLTF. The DNA of the CDR3 is TGTGCCAGCAGCTTGGCGGGGGCTGGGGCCAACGTCCTGACTTTC.

The chain uses TRBV7-9 and TRBJ2-1, with D perhaps TRBD2 (6 bases). CDR3 length: 17 residues. Germline V gene sequence: CDR1 SEHNR, CDR2 FQNEAQ (reference sequence). Trimming took off 4 bases at V and 3 bases at J, with 19 bases between the two ends. This CDR3 is CASSYPLAGINYNEQFF. Written as DNA, the CDR3 is TGTGCCAGCAGCTATCCCCTGGCGGGAATTAACTACAATGAGCAGTTCTTC.

This chain links TRBV27 with TRBJ1-6, with a weak D call TRBD1 (5 bases). V was shortened by 8 bases and J by 10 bases, with 18 bases between the two germline ends. The germline V gene encodes CDR1 MNHEY and CDR2 SMNVEV (reference sequence). The CDR3 runs 14 residues. CDR3 sequence: CASGRGFGYSPLHF. CDR3 nucleotides: TGTGCCAGCGGCCGGGGGTTCGGATACTCACCCCTCCACTTT.

This clone was observed a single time. J is TRBJ2-7 and V is TRBV6-6; unclear D gene. The CDR3 length is 13 residues. The germline CDR1 and CDR2 sequences are MNHNY and SVGAGI (reference sequence). V was trimmed by 5 bases and J by 5 bases, leaving 13 bases between them. CDR3 bases: TGTGCCAGCAGTCCTTCGGTCGTTCACGAGCAGTACTTC. Translation gives CASSPSVVHEQYF.

This clone was observed a few times. The chain employs TRBV19 and TRBJ2-5; the match to TRBD1 covers 10 bases. This CDR3 has 13 amino acids. Trimming removed 10 bases from V and 7 bases from J; junction bases left unmatched: 9. Germline CDR1 LNHDA, CDR2 SQIVND (reference sequence). The CDR3 here is CATAGTGVVTQYF. The CDR3 DNA sequence: TGTGCCACGGCGGGGACAGGGGTTGTGACCCAGTACTTC.

The table lists this clone with a count of one. CDR3 in amino acids: CASSPGQANYGYTF. In DNA form, the CDR3 reads TGTGCCAGCAGCCCAGGACAGGCTAACTATGGCTACACCTTC. The chain uses TRBV7-3 and TRBJ1-2, with TRBD1 identical over 7 bases. V shed 5 bases, J shed 0 bases, and the junction held 3 bases outside the gene matches. CDR3 length: 14 amino acids. CDR1 SGHTA and CDR2 FQGTGA come from the germline V gene.

This chain joins TRBV28 and TRBJ2-7; 9 nucleotides align to TRBD2. J was trimmed by 0 bases and V by 6 bases; bases with no gene match: 6. This CDR3 has 15 residues. Germline V CDR1 and CDR2: MDHEN, SYDVKM. CDR3 sequence reads: CASSNSGSGSYEQYF. CDR3 bases: TGTGCCAGCAGCAATAGCGGGAGCGGCTCCTACGAGCAGTACTTC.

J is TRBJ1-1 and V is TRBV14; unclear D gene. The germline V gene encodes CDR1 SGHDN and CDR2 FVKESK. Between the trimmed V and J ends, which lost 5 bases and 0 bases, there was a span of 7 bases. The CDR3 runs to 13 residues. Written as DNA, the CDR3 is TGTGCCAGCAGCTTCAACATGAACACTGAAGCTTTCTTT. Its protein is CASSFNMNTEAFF.

The chain is built from TRBV19 and TRBJ2-1; D is possibly TRBD1 (5 bases). V dropped 7 bases and J dropped 9 bases, with 19 bases sitting between them. There are 14 residues in the CDR3. Germline CDR1 and CDR2: LNHDA and SQIVND (reference sequence). CDR3 DNA sequence: TGTGCCAGTACCCCAGGGAACACTCGAAGTGAGCAGTTCTTC. This codes for CASTPGNTRSEQFF.

The chain recombines TRBV7-2 with TRBJ1-1, with D possibly matching TRBD1 (6 bases). The CDR3 contains 13 residues. The V end was cut by 5 bases, the J end by 4 bases, with 11 bases between. The germline CDR1 and CDR2 sequences are SGHTA and FQGNSA. This CDR3 reads CASSIWGRTEAFF. The CDR3 bases are TGTGCCAGCAGCATCTGGGGGCGCACTGAAGCTTTCTTT.

This chain links TRBV2 with TRBJ2-2; 7 positions match TRBD1. The CDR3 has 16 residues. V lost 6 bases, J lost 3 bases, and 10 bases stayed unmatched. Germline V lookup: CDR1 SNHLY, CDR2 FYNNEI. CDR3 coding DNA: TGTGCCAGCAGGCTACAGGGGAGACTTTACACCGGGGAGCTGTTTTTT. This sequence encodes CASRLQGRLYTGELFF.

The rearrangement uses TRBV7-6 and TRBJ1-1; D gene unclear. The germline V and J ends were trimmed by 2 bases and 2 bases, with 6 bases remaining between them. In germline, CDR1 is SGHVS, CDR2 FNYEAQ. This CDR3 spans 13 amino acids. The CDR3: CASSLMANTEAFF. For the CDR3, the DNA is TGTGCCAGCAGCTTAATGGCAAACACTGAAGCTTTCTTT.

V gene TRBV7-2 combines with J gene TRBJ2-7, with 9 nucleotides matching TRBD2. Looked up from germline, CDR1 is SGHTA and CDR2 is FQGNSA. CDR3 length: 13 amino acids. Germline trimming cut 8 bases from V and 4 bases from J; bases unmatched to any gene: 6. The CDR3 sequence is CASRASGTYEQYF. The CDR3 nucleotides read TGTGCCAGCCGGGCTAGCGGGACGTACGAGCAGTACTTC.

This sequence joins TRBV7-2 and TRBJ2-3, with TRBD2 matching over 12 bases. Germline V gene data show CDR1 as SGHTA and CDR2 as FQGNSA. V dropped 5 bases and J dropped 11; count of bases not matched to a gene: 14. The CDR3 is 16 residues long. The CDR3 region has the DNA TGTGCCAGCAGCCTACAGACTAGCGGGAGTCGAGTGATGCAGTATTTT. Its protein product is CASSLQTSGSRVMQYF.